The 15 T cell receptor beta chains below come from one sample, sequenced in a study of spatial heterogeneity in lung cancer. General study points: Mutation counts in tumors were tracked by counts of expanded intratumoral alpha and beta TCRs.

No cognate antigen is known for these TCRs. Time point noted: sample taken at primary tumor resection. TCRdb ran MiXCR on the 5' RACE reads and lists one entry per CDR3 protein. The data show about 13,000 distinct CDR3 sequences, 3.2% seen once. Sample: lung tumor tissue, taken at surgery. These receptors originate from a male donor with early-stage non-small cell lung cancer.

In its sample, this clonotype was seen many times. The chain carries TRBV10-3 and TRBJ2-7; 10 bases line up with TRBD2. V was clipped by 6 bases and J by 4 bases; unmatched bases: 3. Germline-derived CDR1 and CDR2 are ENHRY and SYGVKD. The CDR3 has 13 residues. CDR3: CAIRASGGYEQYF. In DNA form, the CDR3 reads TGTGCCATCAGAGCTAGCGGGGGATACGAGCAGTACTTC.

The table lists this clonotype with many counts. The chain recombines TRBV28 with TRBJ2-3; 11 positions match TRBD2. The CDR3 is 17 amino acids. Unmatched junction bases numbered 4, after V lost 1 base and J lost 1 base. Germline CDR1 MDHEN, CDR2 SYDVKM. CDR3: CASSLSVSGRGTDTQYF. CDR3 coding DNA: TGTGCCAGCAGTTTATCCGTTAGCGGGAGGGGCACAGATACGCAGTATTTT.

This clonotype appeared a few times. The rearrangement uses TRBV20-1 and TRBJ2-3; D uncertain. The germline V gene has CDR1 DFQATT and CDR2 SNEGSKA (reference sequence). This CDR3 is 14 amino acids long. V was trimmed by 4 bases and J by 3 bases, leaving 14 bases between them. CDR3 in amino acids: CSATSYLGTDTQYF. CDR3 coding DNA: TGCAGTGCTACATCATACCTGGGAACAGATACGCAGTATTTT.

In its sample, this clonotype was seen many times. The chain is built from TRBV30 and TRBJ2-7, with D possibly matching TRBD1 (6 bases). Germline V gives CDR1 GTSNPN, CDR2 SVGIG (reference sequence). The CDR3 spans 12 residues. V lost 1 base to trimming and J lost 3 bases, with 7 bases between them. CDR3 in DNA: TGTGCCTGGAGTGGGACAGTCTACGAGCAGTACTTC. This translates into CAWSGTVYEQYF.

There are many counts of this clonotype. V gene TRBV9 combines with J gene TRBJ2-1; TRBD2 matches at 9 bases. Per the germline V gene, CDR1 is SGDLS and CDR2 is YYNGEE. V dropped 0 bases and J dropped 8; count of bases not matched to a gene: 9. The CDR3 sequence is 16 residues long. The CDR3 nucleotides are TGTGCCAGCAGCGTAGAGAGCGGGGGGCCAGCGCATGAGCAGTTCTTC. Its protein is CASSVESGGPAHEQFF.

At least ten counts were recorded for this clonotype. This chain connects TRBV5-5 to TRBJ1-6; 7 positions match TRBD1. The germline V gene encodes CDR1 SGHKS and CDR2 YYEKEE (reference sequence). The length of the CDR3 is 16 residues. The V and J ends lost 0 bases and 6 bases, in that order; junction bases with no gene match: 6. The CDR3 loop is CASSLVQGGSNSPLHF. DNA for the CDR3: TGTGCCAGCAGCTTGGTTCAGGGGGGAAGTAATTCACCCCTCCACTTT.

This clonotype is categorized as medium-sized. The chain has TRBV3-1 and TRBJ1-4; D possibly corresponds to TRBD1 (6 bases). V dropped 3 bases and J dropped 5 bases, with 10 bases sitting between them. There are 14 residues in the CDR3. The germline gives CDR1 LGHDT, CDR2 YNNKEL (reference sequence). Written as DNA, the CDR3 is TGTGCCAGCAGCCAGAGGGGGTCCAATGAAAAACTGTTTTTT. This gives the protein CASSQRGSNEKLFF.

By share, this clonotype ranks as medium-sized. J is TRBJ1-1 and V is TRBV13; no clear D gene. Trimming took off 2 bases at V and 2 bases at J, with 0 bases between the two ends. The CDR3 is made up of 11 amino acids. Germline lookup yields CDR1 PRHDT and CDR2 FYEKMQ (reference sequence). CDR3 coding DNA: TGTGCCAGCAGCTTAAACACTGAAGCTTTCTTT. It yields the protein CASSLNTEAFF.

This clonotype was observed at least ten times. V and J are TRBV12-3 or TRBV12-4 and TRBJ1-5, with D tentatively TRBD1 (5 bases). This CDR3 spans 16 amino acids. Trimming pared 5 bases from V and 3 bases from J, leaving 17 bases between. Here the CDR3 DNA reads TGTGCCAGCAGTCCCTCAGGGAGTGGATTCAATCAGCCCCAGCATTTT. It yields the protein CASSPSGSGFNQPQHF.

Concerning this clonotype itself: This may stem from a read error, because a much larger clone lies one nucleotide away. The chain employs TRBV28 and TRBJ2-5, with D uncertain. CDR1 and CDR2 from the germline V gene are MDHEN and SYDVKM. This CDR3 comprises 14 residues. The CDR3 DNA sequence: TGTGCCAGCAGTTTCCCCCAGAGTCAAGAGACCCAGAACTTC. Its translation is CASSFPQSQETQNF.

The table lists this clonotype with many counts. CDR3 amino acids: CASSRTGGTLNIDNEQFF. The CDR3 bases are TGTGCCAGCTCCCGGACAGGGGGCACCCTTAATATCGACAATGAGCAGTTCTTC. The V call is TRBV6-1, the J call TRBJ2-1, with 11 bases identical to TRBD1. Per germline, CDR1 MNHNS and CDR2 SASEGT. The CDR3 runs to 18 residues. V trimming: 8 bases; J trimming: 5 bases; junction bases outside the gene matches: 17.

The chain joins TRBV18 to TRBJ2-2; D gene ambiguous. Deletions cut 0 bases from V and 1 base from J, with 3 bases between. Germline CDR1 reads KGHSH; CDR2 reads LQKENI. The CDR3 runs 14 residues. CDR3 protein: CASSPPRNTGELFF. The CDR3 DNA sequence: TGTGCCAGCTCACCACCGCGGAACACCGGGGAGCTGTTTTTT.

This clonotype was counted many times. The chain combines TRBV7-2 with TRBJ1-4; D not resolved. CDR1 is SGHTA, CDR2 FQGNSA, per germline. This CDR3 has 14 amino acids. Trimming pared 0 bases from V and 5 bases from J, leaving 7 bases between. CDR3 sequence (DNA): TGTGCCAGCAGCTTAGCAGGGCCAAATGAAAAACTGTTTTTT. Protein: CASSLAGPNEKLFF.

This clonotype is medium-sized by share. The chain carries TRBV5-1 and TRBJ2-5; 12 positions match TRBD1. Germline CDR1 is SGHRS and CDR2 is YFSETQ. The CDR3 covers 15 residues. Germline trimming cut 3 bases from V and 5 bases from J; bases unmatched to any gene: 5. The CDR3 loop reads CASSWGQGAGETQYF. CDR3 coding DNA: TGCGCCAGCAGCTGGGGACAGGGGGCCGGGGAGACCCAGTACTTC.

This clonotype was seen a handful of times. The chain joins TRBV3-1 to TRBJ2-5; 13 nucleotides line up with TRBD2. The CDR3 is 16 residues long. V lost 1 base and J lost 5; bases outside the gene matches: 4. CDR1 is LGHDT and CDR2 is YNNKEL in the germline V gene (reference sequence). The CDR3 here is CASSQGTSGGYETQYF. DNA of the CDR3: TGTGCCAGCAGCCAAGGGACTAGCGGGGGATATGAGACCCAGTACTTC.